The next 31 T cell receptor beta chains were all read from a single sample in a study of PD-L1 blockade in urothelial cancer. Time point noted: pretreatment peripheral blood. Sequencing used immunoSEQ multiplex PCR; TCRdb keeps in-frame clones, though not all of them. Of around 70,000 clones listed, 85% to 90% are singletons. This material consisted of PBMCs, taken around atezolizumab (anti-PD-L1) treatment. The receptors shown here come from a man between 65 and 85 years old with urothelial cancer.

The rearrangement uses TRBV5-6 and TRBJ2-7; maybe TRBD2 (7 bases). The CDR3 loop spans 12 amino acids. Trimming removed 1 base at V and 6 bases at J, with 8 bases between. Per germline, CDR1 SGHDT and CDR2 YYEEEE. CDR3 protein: CASSLRGGEQYF. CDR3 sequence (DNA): TGTGCCAGCAGCTTGAGGGGGGGCGAGCAGTACTTC. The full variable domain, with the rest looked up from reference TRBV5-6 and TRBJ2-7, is DAGVTQSPTHLIKTRGQQVTLRCSPKSGHDTVSWYQQALGQGPQFIFQYYEEEERQRGNFPDRFSGHQFPNYSSELNVNALLLGDSALYLCASSLRGGEQYFGPGTRLTVT.

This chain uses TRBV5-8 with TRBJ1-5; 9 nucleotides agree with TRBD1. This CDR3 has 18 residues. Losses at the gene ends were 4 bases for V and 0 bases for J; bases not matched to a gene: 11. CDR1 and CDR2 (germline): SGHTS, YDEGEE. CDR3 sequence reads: CASSRIQGAKYSNQPQHF. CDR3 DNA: TGTGCCAGCAGCCGAATACAGGGGGCCAAGTATAGCAATCAGCCCCAGCATTTT.

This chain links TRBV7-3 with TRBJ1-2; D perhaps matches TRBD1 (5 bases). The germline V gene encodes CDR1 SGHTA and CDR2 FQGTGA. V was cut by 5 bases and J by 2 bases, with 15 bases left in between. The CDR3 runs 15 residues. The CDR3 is CASSPGAGPNYGYTF. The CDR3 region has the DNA TGTGCCAGCAGCCCAGGCGCAGGGCCCAACTATGGCTACACCTTC.

In DNA, the CDR3 is TGTGCCAGCAGCCGCGCCCTACCCGGGGAGCTGTTTTTT. Amino acids: CASSRALPGELFF. V is TRBV5-6 and J is TRBJ2-2; the D is unclear. This CDR3 is built from 13 residues. The germline gives CDR1 SGHDT, CDR2 YYEEEE. V lost 4 bases and J lost 6, with 10 bases in between.

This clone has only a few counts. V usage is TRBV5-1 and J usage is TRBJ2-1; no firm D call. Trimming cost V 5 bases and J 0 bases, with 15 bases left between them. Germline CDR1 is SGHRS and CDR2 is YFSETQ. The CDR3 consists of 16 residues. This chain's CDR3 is CASSSRDGGSYNEQFF. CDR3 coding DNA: TGCGCCAGCAGTTCGCGCGACGGCGGCTCCTACAATGAGCAGTTCTTC. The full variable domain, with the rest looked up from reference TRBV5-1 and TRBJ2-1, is KAGVTQTPRYLIKTRGQQVTLSCSPISGHRSVSWYQQTPGQGLQFLFEYFSETQRNKGNFPGRFSGRQFSNSRSEMNVSTLELGDSALYLCASSSRDGGSYNEQFFGPGTRLTVL.

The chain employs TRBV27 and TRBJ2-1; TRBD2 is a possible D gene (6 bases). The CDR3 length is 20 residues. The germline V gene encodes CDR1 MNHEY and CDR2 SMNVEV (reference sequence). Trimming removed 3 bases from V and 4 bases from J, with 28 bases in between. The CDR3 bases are TGTGCCAGCAGTTTTCGAGCGAGGTGGGTTAAGGCGGGATTGTACAATGAGCAGTTCTTC. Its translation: CASSFRARWVKAGLYNEQFF.

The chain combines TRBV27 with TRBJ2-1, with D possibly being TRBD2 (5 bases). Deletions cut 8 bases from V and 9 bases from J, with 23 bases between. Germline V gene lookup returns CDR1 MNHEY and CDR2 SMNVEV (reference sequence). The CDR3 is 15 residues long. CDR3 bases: TGTGCCAGCTGGCAGTTTGGGGAACTAGGCGCTGAGCAGTTCTTC. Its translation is CASWQFGELGAEQFF.

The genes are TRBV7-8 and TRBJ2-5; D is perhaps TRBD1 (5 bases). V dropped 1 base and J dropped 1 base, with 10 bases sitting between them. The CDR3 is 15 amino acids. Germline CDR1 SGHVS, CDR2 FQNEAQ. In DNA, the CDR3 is TGTGCCAGCAGCTTAGTTTACAGGCGCCAAGAGACCCAGTACTTC. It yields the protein CASSLVYRRQETQYF.

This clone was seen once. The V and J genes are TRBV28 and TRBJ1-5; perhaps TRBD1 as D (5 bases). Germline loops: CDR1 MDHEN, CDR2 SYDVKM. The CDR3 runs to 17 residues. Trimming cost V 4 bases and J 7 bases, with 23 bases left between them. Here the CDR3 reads CASSSPPGRTSDQPQHF. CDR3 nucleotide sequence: TGTGCCAGCAGTTCACCCCCGGGCAGGACATCGGACCAGCCCCAGCATTTT.

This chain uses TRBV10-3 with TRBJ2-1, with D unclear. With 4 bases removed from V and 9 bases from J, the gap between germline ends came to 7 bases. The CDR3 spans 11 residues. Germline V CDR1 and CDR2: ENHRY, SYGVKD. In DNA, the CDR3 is TGTGCCATCAGTGGAGCCCGTGAGCAGTTCTTC. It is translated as CAISGAREQFF.

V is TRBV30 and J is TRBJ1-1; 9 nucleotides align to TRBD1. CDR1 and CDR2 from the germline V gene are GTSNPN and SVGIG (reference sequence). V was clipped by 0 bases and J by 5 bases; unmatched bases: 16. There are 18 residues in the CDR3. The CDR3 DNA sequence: TGTGCCTGGAGTGTACGGGTAGGGACAGGGCAGGGGGGGACTGAAGCTTTCTTT. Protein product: CAWSVRVGTGQGGTEAFF.

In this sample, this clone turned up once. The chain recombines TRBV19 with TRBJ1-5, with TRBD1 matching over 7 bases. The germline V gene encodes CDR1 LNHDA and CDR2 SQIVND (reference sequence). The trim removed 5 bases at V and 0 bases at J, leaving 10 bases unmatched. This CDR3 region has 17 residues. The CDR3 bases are TGTGCCAGTAGTGTGAGGGGGCAGGGGAATAGCAATCAGCCCCAGCATTTT. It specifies CASSVRGQGNSNQPQHF.

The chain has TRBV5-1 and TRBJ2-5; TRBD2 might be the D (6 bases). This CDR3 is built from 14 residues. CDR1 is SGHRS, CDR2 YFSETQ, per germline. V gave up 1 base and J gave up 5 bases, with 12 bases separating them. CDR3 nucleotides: TGCGCCAGCAGCTTGATGGGGGGTTACGAGACCCAGTACTTC. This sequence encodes CASSLMGGYETQYF. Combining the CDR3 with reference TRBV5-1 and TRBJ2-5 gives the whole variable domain KAGVTQTPRYLIKTRGQQVTLSCSPISGHRSVSWYQQTPGQGLQFLFEYFSETQRNKGNFPGRFSGRQFSNSRSEMNVSTLELGDSALYLCASSLMGGYETQYFGPGTRLLVL.

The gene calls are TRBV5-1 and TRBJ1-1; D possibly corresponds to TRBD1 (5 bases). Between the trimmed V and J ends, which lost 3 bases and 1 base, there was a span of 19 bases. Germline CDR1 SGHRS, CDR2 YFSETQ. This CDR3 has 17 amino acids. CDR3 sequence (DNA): TGCGCCAGCAGCTCGGGGGGAATCGATCCGACGAACACTGAAGCTTTCTTT. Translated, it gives CASSSGGIDPTNTEAFF.

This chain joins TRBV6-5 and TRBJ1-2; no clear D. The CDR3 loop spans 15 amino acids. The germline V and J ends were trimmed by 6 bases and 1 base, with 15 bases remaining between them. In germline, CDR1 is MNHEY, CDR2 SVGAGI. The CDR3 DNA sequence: TGTGCCAGCAGCCCCGCGAGGTCGGATAACTATGGCTACACCTTC. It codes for CASSPARSDNYGYTF.

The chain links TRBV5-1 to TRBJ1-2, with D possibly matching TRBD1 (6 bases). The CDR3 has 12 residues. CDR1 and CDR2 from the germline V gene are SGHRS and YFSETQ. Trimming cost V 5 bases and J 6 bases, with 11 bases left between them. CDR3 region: CASRQGTDGYTF. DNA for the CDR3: TGCGCCAGCAGACAGGGTACGGATGGCTACACCTTC.

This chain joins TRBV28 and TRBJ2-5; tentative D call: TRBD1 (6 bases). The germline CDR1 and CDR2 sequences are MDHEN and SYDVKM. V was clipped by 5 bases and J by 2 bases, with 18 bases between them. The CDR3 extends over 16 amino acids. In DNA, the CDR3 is TGTGCCAGCAGTACCCGGACAGTAAAGCGTCAAGAGACCCAGTACTTC. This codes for CASSTRTVKRQETQYF.

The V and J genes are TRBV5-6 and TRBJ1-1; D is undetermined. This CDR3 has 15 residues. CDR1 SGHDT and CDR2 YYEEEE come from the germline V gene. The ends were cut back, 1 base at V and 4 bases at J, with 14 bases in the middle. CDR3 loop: CASSLIRGESTEAFF. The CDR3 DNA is TGTGCCAGCAGCTTGATACGGGGTGAGAGCACTGAAGCTTTCTTT.

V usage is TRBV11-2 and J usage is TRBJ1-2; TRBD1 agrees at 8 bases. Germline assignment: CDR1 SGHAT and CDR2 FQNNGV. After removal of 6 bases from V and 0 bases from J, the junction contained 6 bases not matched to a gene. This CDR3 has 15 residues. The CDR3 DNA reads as TGTGCCAGCAGAAGTCAGGGGGCGCCTAACTATGGCTACACCTTC. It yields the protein CASRSQGAPNYGYTF. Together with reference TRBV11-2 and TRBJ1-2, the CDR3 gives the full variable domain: EAGVAQSPRYKIIEKRQSVAFWCNPISGHATLYWYQQILGQGPKLLIQFQNNGVVDDSQLPKDRFSAERLKGVDSTLKIQPAKLEDSAVYLCASRSQGAPNYGYTFGSGTRLTVV.

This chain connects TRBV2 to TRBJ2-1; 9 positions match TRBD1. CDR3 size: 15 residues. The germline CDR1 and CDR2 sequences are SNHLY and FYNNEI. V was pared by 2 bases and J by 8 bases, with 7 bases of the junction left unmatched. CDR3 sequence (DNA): TGTGCCAGCAGTGAATCAGGGACAGGGTGGGATGAGCAGTTCTTC. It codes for CASSESGTGWDEQFF.

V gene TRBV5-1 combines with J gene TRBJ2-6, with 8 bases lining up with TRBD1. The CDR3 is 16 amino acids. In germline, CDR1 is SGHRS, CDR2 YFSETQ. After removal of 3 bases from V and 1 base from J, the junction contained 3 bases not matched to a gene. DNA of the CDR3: TGCGCCAGCAGCTCCGACAGGGGTTCTGGGGCCAACGTCCTGACTTTC. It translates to CASSSDRGSGANVLTF.

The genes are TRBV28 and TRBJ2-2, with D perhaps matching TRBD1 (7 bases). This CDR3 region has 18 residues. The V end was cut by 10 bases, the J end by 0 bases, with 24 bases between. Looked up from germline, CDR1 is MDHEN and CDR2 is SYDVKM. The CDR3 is CATLIPGRGRSNTGELFF. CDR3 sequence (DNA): TGTGCCACCCTAATACCCGGCAGGGGGAGGTCGAACACCGGGGAGCTGTTTTTT.

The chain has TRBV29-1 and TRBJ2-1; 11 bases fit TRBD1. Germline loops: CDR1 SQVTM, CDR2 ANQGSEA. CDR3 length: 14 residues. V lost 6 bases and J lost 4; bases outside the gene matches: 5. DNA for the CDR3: TGCAGCGTACCGGACAGGGGGCCATACAATGAGCAGTTCTTC. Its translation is CSVPDRGPYNEQFF.

CDR3 in amino acids: CASSGTGHQAGGYNEQFF. CDR3 nucleotides: TGTGCCAGCAGTGGGACGGGACACCAAGCGGGAGGCTACAATGAGCAGTTCTTC. The V call is TRBV25-1, the J call TRBJ2-1; 9 bases are a match to TRBD2. CDR1 is MGHDK and CDR2 is SYGVNS in the germline V gene. The CDR3 sequence is 18 residues long. Germline trimming cut 4 bases from V and 3 bases from J; bases unmatched to any gene: 13. Full variable domain (remainder filled in from reference TRBV25-1 and TRBJ2-1): EADIYQTPRYLVIGTGKKITLECSQTMGHDKMYWYQQDPGMELHLIHYSYGVNSTEKGDLSSESTVSRIRTEHFPLTLESARPSHTSQYLCASSGTGHQAGGYNEQFFGPGTRLTVL.

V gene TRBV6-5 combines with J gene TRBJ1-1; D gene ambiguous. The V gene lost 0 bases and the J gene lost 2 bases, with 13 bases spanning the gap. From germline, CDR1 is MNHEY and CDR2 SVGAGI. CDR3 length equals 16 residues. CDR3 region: CASSYSSRFFNTEAFF. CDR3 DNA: TGTGCCAGCAGTTACTCGTCCAGGTTTTTCAACACTGAAGCTTTCTTT.

CDR3 nucleotide sequence: TGTGCCAGCAGCTTGCAACAGGGGCAGCCCCAGCATTTT. This encodes CASSLQQGQPQHF. The chain links TRBV7-3 to TRBJ1-5; 7 bases match TRBD1. The CDR3 runs to 13 residues. The V and J ends lost 3 bases and 7 bases, in that order; junction bases with no gene match: 3. In germline, CDR1 is SGHTA, CDR2 FQGTGA. Using reference TRBV7-3 and TRBJ1-5 for the parts outside the CDR3, the full variable domain is GAGVSQTPSNKVTEKGKYVELRCDPISGHTALYWYRQSLGQGPEFLIYFQGTGAADDSGLPNDRFFAVRPEGSVSTLKIQRTERGDSAVYLCASSLQQGQPQHFGDGTRLSIL.

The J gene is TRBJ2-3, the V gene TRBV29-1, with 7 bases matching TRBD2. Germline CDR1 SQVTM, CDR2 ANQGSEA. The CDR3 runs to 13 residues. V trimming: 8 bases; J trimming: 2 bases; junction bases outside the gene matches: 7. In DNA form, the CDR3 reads TGCAGCCCCCGTAGCGGGCTCACAGATACGCAGTATTTT. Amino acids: CSPRSGLTDTQYF.

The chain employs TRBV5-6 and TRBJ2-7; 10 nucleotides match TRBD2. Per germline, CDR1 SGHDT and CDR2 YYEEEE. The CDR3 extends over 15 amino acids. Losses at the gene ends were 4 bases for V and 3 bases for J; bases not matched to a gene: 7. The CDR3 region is CASSVPSGRNYEQYF. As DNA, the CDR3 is TGTGCCAGCAGCGTGCCTAGCGGGAGAAACTACGAGCAGTACTTC.

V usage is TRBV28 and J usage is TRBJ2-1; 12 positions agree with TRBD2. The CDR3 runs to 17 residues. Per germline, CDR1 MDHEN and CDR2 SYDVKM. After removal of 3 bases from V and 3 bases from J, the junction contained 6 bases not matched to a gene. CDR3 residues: CASSLSTSGSIYNEQFF. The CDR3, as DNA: TGTGCCAGCAGTTTGTCGACTAGCGGGAGTATCTACAATGAGCAGTTCTTC.

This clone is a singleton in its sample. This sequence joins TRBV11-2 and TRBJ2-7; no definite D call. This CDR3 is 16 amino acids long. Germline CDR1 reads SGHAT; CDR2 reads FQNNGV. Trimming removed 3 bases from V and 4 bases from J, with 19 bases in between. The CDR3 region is CASSFSRRSSPYEQYF. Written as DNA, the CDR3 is TGTGCCAGCAGCTTTTCAAGAAGATCCAGTCCTTACGAGCAGTACTTC.

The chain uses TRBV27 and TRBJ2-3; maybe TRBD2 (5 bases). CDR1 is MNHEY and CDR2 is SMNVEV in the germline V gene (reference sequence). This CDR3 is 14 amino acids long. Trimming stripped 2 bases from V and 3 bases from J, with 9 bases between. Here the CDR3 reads CASSLGRETDTQYF. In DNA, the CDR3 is TGTGCCAGCAGTTTAGGGAGAGAGACAGATACGCAGTATTTT.